The present TCR beta chain was sequenced within a study of T cells in Graves' hyperthyroidism and ophthalmopathy. The V segment lost 4 bases and the J segment 2 bases; nucleotides outside the gene matches: 5. The CDR3 sequence is 16 residues long. The germline V gene encodes CDR1 MNHEY and CDR2 SMNVEV (reference sequence). Template material for amplifying TCR beta CDR3 regions consisted of RNA transcripts. Carried out on the TCR CDR3, a first-round RT-PCR used the HTBI primer set. MiXCR was run by TCRdb on the multiplex PCR reads, yielding one entry per CDR3 protein. The table includes under 800,000 distinct CDR3 sequences, about 15% detected once.

The chain carries TRBV27 and TRBJ2-7, with 13 bases aligning to TRBD2. Material for sequencing was blood. The TCR was taken from a woman in her late teens or twenties with Graves' hyperthyroidism. The DNA of the CDR3 is TGTGCCAGCAGTTCAGGAGGACTAGCGGGAGCCTACGAGCAGTACTTC. Residues: CASSSGGLAGAYEQYF.